This T cell receptor (beta chain) emerged from a study of cytomegalovirus exposure and HLA in healthy donors. In regard to this clone: The antigen is undetermined.

Produced via immunoSEQ multiplex PCR; TCRdb's table is partial and in-frame only. This table holds about 180,000 clones, roughly 85% found once. The ends lost 6 bases at V and 6 bases at J; junction bases unmatched: 2. Germline V lookup: CDR1 MDHEN, CDR2 SYDVKM. CDR3 size: 14 residues. Study observations and caveats: Among the CMV-associated chains, a few were confirmed in vitro as specific for CMV antigens. Subsequent analysis revealed that first-cohort TCR clusters tended to co-occur in the 110 or so validation repertoires. The study flagged fewer than 200 TCR beta chains as cytomegalovirus-associated. Using the classifier, cytomegalovirus status was reportedly diagnosed with high specificity and sensitivity.

Material for sequencing was PBMCs. The V and J genes are TRBV28 and TRBJ1-4; 12 bases map to TRBD1. The TCR comes from a man younger than 30 in good health and CMV-seropositive. This CDR3 is CASRGTGGDEKLFF. CDR3 nucleotides: TGTGCCAGCAGGGGGACAGGGGGCGATGAAAAACTGTTTTTT.